This T cell receptor beta chain originates from a study of T cell changes during pregnancy in multiple sclerosis (dated by TCRdb to the late 2010s). As for the study more broadly: In women with multiple sclerosis, the researchers looked at how the T cell repertoire shifted as pregnancy progressed.

Regarding this clone: Its recognized antigen is unknown. No qualities accompany the bases; no much larger clone lies one base away.

Library preparation employed the immunoSEQ multiplex PCR assay. TCRdb obtained this table from immuneACCESS and retained in-frame rearrangements with V and J assigned. These tables miss some clones; where compared with another copy, unresolved V genes account for less than half of the shortfall, and the remainder is unexplained. In all, the sample holds 79,000 or so clones, and approximately 90% of those were seen once. The ten biggest clones cover approximately 3.4% of the sample. The junction carries 13 bases between V and J, which are trimmed by 4 bases and 3 bases respectively. The CDR3 has 14 amino acids, counting the end cysteine and phenylalanine. Of the read, only the CDR3 DNA is kept; its 42 bases are in frame from base 1. CDR1 and CDR2 are drawn from the germline V gene: SGHTA, FQGNSA.

The sample was peripheral blood, taken before pregnancy. The TCR was taken from a female donor with multiple sclerosis, enrolled in a pregnancy study. The chain is encoded by TRBV7-2 joined to TRBJ2-7, with the D gene too uncertain to name. For the CDR3, the sequence is CASSSRQNLYEQYF. In nucleotides, the sequence is TGTGCCAGCAGCTCCCGACAAAACCTCTACGAGCAGTACTTC.